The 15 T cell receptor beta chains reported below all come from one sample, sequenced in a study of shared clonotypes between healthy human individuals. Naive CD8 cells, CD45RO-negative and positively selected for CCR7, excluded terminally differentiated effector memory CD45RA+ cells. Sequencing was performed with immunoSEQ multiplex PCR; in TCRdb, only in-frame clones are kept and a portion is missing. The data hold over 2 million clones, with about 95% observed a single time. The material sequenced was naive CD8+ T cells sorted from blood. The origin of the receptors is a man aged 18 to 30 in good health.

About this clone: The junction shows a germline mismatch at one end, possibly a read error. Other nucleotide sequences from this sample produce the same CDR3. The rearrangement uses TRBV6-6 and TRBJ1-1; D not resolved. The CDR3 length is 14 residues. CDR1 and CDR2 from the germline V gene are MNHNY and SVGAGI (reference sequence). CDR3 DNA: TGTGCCAGCAGCTACTCGGCGGGGAACACTGAAGCTTTCTTT. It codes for CASSYSAGNTEAFF.

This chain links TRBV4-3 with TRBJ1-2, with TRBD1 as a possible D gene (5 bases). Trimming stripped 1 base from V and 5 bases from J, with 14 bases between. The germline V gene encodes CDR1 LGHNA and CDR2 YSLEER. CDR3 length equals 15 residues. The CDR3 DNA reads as TGCGCCAGCAGCCAAGGGGGAGGAGGGACTTATGGCTACACCTTC. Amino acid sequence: CASSQGGGGTYGYTF.

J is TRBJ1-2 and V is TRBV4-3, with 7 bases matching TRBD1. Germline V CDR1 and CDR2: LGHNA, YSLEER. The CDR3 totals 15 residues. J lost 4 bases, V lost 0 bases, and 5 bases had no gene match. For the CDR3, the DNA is TGCGCCAGCAGCCAAGAAGACAGGGTGGCCTATGGCTACACCTTC. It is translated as CASSQEDRVAYGYTF.

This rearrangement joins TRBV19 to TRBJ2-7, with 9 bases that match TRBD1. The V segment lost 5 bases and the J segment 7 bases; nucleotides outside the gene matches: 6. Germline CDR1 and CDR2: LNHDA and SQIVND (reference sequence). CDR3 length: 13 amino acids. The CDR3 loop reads CASSLLTGGEQYF. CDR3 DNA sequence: TGTGCCAGTAGTCTCCTGACAGGGGGTGAGCAGTACTTC.

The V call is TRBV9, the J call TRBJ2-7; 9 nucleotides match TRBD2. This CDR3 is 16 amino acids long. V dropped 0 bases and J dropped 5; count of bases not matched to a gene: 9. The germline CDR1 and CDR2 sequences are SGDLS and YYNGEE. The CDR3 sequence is CASSVVGGGRADEQYF. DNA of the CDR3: TGTGCCAGCAGCGTAGTGGGTGGCGGGAGGGCCGACGAGCAGTACTTC.

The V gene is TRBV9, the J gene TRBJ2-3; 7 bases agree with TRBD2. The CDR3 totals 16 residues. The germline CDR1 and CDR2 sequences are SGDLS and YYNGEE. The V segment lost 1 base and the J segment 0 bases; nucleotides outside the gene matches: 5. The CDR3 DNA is TGTGCCAGCAGCGTACGTACTAGCGAGAGCACAGATACGCAGTATTTT. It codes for CASSVRTSESTDTQYF.

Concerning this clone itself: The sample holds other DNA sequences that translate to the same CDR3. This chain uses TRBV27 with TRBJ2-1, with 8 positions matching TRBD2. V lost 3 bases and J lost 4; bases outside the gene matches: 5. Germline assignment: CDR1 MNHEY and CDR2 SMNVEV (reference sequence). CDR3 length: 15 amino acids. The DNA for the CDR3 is TGTGCCAGCAGTTTCACGGGAGGGCCATACAATGAGCAGTTCTTC. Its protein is CASSFTGGPYNEQFF.

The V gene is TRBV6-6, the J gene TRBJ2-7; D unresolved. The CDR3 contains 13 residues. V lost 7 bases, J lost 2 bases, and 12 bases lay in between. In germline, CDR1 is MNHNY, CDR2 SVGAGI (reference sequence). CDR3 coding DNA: TGTGCCAGCAACCCGGTAGGGACCTACGAGCAGTACTTC. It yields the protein CASNPVGTYEQYF.

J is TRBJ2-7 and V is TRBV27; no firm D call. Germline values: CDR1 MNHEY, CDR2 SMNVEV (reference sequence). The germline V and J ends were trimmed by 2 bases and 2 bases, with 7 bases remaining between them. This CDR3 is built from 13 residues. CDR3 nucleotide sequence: TGTGCCAGCAGTTTAAAGCTCACCTACGAGCAGTACTTC. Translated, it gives CASSLKLTYEQYF.

In DNA, the CDR3 is TGTGCCAGCAGTTACTCTGGGTCGGTTCAAGAGACCCAGTACTTC. This codes for CASSYSGSVQETQYF. J is TRBJ2-5 and V is TRBV6-5, with unresolved D. The CDR3 length is 15 residues. V dropped 0 bases and J dropped 2 bases, with 10 bases sitting between them. Germline CDR1 and CDR2: MNHEY and SVGAGI.

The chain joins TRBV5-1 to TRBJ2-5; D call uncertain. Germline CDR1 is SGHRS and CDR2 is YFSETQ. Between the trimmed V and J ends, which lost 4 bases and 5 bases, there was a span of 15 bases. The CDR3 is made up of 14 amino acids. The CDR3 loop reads CASSGIDNSETQYF. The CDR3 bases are TGCGCCAGCAGCGGAATAGACAACTCGGAGACCCAGTACTTC. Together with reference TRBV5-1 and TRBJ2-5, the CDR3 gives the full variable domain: KAGVTQTPRYLIKTRGQQVTLSCSPISGHRSVSWYQQTPGQGLQFLFEYFSETQRNKGNFPGRFSGRQFSNSRSEMNVSTLELGDSALYLCASSGIDNSETQYFGPGTRLLVL.

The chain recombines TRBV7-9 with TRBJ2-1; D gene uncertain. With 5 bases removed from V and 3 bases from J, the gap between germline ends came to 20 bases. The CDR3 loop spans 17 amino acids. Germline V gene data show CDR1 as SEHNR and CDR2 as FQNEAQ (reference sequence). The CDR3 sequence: CASSRLTGKPIYNEQFF. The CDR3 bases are TGTGCCAGCAGCCGATTGACTGGGAAGCCCATCTACAATGAGCAGTTCTTC. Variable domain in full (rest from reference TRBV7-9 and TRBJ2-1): DTGVSQNPRHKITKRGQNVTFRCDPISEHNRLYWYRQTLGQGPEFLTYFQNEAQLEKSRLLSDRFSAERPKGSFSTLEIQRTEQGDSAMYLCASSRLTGKPIYNEQFFGPGTRLTVL.

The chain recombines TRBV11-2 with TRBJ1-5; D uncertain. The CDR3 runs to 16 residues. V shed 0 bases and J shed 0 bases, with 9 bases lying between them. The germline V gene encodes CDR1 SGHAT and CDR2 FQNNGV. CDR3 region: CASSLDARHSNQPQHF. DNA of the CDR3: TGTGCCAGCAGCTTAGATGCACGGCATAGCAATCAGCCCCAGCATTTT.

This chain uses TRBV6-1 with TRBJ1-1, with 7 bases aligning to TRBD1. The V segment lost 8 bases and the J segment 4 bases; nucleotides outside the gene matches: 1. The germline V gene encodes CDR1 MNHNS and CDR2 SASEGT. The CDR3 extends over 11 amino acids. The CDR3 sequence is CASPGGTEAFF. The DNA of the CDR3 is TGTGCCAGCCCAGGGGGCACTGAAGCTTTCTTT.

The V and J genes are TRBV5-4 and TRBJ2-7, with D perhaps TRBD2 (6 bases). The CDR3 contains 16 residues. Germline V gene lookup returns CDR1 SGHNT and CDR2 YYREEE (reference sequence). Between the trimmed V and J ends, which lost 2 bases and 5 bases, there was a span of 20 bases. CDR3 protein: CASSFYLGGITDEQYF. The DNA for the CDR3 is TGTGCCAGCAGCTTCTATTTGGGGGGAATTACGGACGAGCAGTACTTC.